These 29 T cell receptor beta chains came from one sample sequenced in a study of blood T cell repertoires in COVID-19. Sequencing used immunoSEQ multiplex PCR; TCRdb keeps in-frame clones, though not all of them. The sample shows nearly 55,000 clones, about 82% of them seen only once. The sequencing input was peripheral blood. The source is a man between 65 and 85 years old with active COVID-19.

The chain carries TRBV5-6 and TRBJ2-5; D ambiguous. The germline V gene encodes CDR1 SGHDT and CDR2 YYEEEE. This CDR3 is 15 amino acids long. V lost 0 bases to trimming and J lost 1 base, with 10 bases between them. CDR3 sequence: CASSLVAVSQETQYF. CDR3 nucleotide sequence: TGTGCCAGCAGCTTGGTGGCAGTAAGCCAAGAGACCCAGTACTTC.

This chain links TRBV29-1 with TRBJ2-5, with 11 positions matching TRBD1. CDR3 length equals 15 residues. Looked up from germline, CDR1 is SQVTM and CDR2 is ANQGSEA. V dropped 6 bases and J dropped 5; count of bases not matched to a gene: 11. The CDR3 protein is CSVGPGQGGSETQYF. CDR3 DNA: TGCAGCGTGGGACCGGGACAGGGGGGATCGGAGACCCAGTACTTC.

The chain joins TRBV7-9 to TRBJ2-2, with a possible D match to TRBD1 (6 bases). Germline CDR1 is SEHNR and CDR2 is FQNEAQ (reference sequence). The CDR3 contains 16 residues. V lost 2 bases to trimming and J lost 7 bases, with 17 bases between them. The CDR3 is CASSLFLQGPGGELFF. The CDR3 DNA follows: TGTGCCAGCAGCTTATTTTTACAGGGCCCTGGCGGGGAGCTGTTTTTT.

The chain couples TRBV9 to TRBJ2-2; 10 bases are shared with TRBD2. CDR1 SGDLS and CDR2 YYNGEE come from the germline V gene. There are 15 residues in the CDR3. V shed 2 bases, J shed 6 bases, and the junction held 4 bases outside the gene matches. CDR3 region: CASSVRTSGPGELFF. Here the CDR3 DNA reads TGTGCCAGCAGCGTCCGGACTAGCGGTCCCGGGGAGCTGTTTTTT.

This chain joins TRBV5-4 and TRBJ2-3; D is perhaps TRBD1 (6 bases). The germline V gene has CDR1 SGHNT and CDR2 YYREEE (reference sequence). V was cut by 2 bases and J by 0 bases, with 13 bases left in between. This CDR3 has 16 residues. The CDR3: CASSFSRGMSTDTQYF. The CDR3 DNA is TGTGCCAGCAGCTTCAGCAGGGGAATGAGCACAGATACGCAGTATTTT.

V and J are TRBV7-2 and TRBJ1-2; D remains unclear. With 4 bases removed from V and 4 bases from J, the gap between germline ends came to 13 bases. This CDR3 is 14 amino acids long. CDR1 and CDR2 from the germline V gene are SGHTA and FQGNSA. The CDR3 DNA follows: TGTGCCAGCAGCTCCCCTACAGAGTCCTATGGCTACACCTTC. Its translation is CASSSPTESYGYTF.

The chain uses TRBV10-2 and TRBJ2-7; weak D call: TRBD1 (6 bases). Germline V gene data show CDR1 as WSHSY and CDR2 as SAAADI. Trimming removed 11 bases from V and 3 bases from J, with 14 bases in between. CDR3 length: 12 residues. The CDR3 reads CAALGGDYEQYF. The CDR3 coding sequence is TGCGCCGCGCTAGGGGGAGACTACGAGCAGTACTTC.

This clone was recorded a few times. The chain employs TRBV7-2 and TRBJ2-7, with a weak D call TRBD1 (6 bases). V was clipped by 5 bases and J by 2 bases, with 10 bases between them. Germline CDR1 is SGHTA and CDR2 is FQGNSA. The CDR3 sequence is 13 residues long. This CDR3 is CASSRQAAYEQYF. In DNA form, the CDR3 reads TGTGCCAGCAGCCGACAGGCCGCCTACGAGCAGTACTTC.

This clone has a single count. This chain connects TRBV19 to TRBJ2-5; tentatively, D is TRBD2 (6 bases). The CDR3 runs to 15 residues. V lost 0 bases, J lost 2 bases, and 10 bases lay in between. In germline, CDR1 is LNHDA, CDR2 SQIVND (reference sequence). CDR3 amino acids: CASSIDGDWQETQYF. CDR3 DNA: TGTGCCAGTAGTATAGATGGGGACTGGCAAGAGACCCAGTACTTC.

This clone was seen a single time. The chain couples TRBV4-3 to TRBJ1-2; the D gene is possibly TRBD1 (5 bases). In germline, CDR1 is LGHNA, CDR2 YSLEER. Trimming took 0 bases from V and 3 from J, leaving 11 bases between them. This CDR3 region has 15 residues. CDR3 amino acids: CASSQDHKGDYGYTF. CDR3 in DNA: TGCGCCAGCAGCCAAGATCATAAAGGGGACTATGGCTACACCTTC.

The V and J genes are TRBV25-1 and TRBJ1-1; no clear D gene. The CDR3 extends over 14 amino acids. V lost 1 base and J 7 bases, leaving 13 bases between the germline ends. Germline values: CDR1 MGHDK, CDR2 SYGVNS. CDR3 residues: CASSESRGSIEAFF. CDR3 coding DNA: TGTGCCAGCAGTGAATCGCGGGGAAGTATTGAAGCTTTCTTT.

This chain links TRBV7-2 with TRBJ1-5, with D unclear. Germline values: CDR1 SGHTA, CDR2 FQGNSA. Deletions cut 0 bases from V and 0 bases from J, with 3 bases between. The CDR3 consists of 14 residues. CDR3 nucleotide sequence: TGTGCCAGCAGCTTAGCGCGTAGCAATCAGCCCCAGCATTTT. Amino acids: CASSLARSNQPQHF.

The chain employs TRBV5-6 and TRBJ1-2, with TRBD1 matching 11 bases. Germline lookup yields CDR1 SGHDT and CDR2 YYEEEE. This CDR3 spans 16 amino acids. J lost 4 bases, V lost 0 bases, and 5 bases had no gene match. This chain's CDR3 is CASSLGWTGGAYGYTF. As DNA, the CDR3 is TGTGCCAGCAGCTTGGGTTGGACAGGGGGCGCCTATGGCTACACCTTC. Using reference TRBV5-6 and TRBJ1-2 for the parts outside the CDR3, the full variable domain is DAGVTQSPTHLIKTRGQQVTLRCSPKSGHDTVSWYQQALGQGPQFIFQYYEEEERQRGNFPDRFSGHQFPNYSSELNVNALLLGDSALYLCASSLGWTGGAYGYTFGSGTRLTVV.

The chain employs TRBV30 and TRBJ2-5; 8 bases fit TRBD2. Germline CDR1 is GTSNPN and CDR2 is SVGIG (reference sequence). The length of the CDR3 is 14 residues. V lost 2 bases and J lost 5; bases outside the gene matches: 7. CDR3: CAWSRSSGYETQYF. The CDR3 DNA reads TGTGCCTGGAGTCGGTCTAGCGGGTACGAGACCCAGTACTTC.

CDR3 sequence reads: CASSVGRGRETQYF. In DNA form, the CDR3 reads TGTGCCAGCAGCGTAGGCAGGGGGCGGGAGACCCAGTACTTC. This sequence joins TRBV9 and TRBJ2-5, with 8 positions matching TRBD1. V shed 0 bases and J 5 bases; nucleotides not matched to a gene: 3. Germline V gene sequence: CDR1 SGDLS, CDR2 YYNGEE. CDR3 length: 14 amino acids.

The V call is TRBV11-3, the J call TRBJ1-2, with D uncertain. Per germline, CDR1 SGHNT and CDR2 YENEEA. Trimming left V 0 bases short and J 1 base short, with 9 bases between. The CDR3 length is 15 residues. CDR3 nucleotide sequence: TGTGCCAGCAGCTTAGAGGAGGAAAGTAACTATGGCTACACCTTC. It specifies CASSLEEESNYGYTF.

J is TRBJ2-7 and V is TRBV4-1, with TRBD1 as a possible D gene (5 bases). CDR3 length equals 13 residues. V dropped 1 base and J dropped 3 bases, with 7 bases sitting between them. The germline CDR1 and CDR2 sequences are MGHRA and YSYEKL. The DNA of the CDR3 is TGCGCCAGCAGCCAAGGACAGCGCTACGAGCAGTACTTC. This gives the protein CASSQGQRYEQYF.

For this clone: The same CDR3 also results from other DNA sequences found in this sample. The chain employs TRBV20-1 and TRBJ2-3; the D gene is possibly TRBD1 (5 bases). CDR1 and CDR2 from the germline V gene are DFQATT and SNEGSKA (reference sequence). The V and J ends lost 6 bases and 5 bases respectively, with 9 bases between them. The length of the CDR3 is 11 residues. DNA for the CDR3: TGCAGTGCCAGGGCTGGAGATACGCAGTATTTT. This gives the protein CSARAGDTQYF.

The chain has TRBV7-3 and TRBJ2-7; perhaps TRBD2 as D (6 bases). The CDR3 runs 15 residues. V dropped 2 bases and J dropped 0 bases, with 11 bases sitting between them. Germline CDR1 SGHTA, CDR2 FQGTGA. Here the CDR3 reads CASSLSAGSSYEQYF. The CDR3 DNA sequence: TGTGCCAGCAGCTTATCGGCGGGAAGCTCCTACGAGCAGTACTTC. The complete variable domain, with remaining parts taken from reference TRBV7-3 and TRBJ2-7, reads GAGVSQTPSNKVTEKGKYVELRCDPISGHTALYWYRQSLGQGPEFLIYFQGTGAADDSGLPNDRFFAVRPEGSVSTLKIQRTERGDSAVYLCASSLSAGSSYEQYFGPGTRLTVT.

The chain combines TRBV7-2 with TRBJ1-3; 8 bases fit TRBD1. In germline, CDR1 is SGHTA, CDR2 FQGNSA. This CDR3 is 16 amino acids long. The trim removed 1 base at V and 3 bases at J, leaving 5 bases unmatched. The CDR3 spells CASSLVGQGGGNTIYF. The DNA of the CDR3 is TGTGCCAGCAGCTTAGTTGGACAGGGAGGTGGAAACACCATATATTTT.

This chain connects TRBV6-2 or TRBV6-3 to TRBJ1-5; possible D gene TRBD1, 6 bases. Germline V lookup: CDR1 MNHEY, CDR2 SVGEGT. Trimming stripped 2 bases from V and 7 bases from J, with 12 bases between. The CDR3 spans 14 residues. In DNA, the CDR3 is TGTGCCAGCAGTTACGGGGCAGGGGAACAGCCCCAGCATTTT. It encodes CASSYGAGEQPQHF.

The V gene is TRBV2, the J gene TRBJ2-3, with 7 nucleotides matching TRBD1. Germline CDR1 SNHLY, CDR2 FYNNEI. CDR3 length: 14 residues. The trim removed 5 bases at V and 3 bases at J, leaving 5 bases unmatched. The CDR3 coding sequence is TGTGCCAGCAGTCGACAGGGTACGACAGATACGCAGTATTTT. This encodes CASSRQGTTDTQYF. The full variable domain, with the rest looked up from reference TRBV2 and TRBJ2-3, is EPEVTQTPSHQVTQMGQEVILRCVPISNHLYFYWYRQILGQKVEFLVSFYNNEISEKSEIFDDQFSVERPDGSNFTLKIRSTKLEDSAMYFCASSRQGTTDTQYFGPGTRLTVL.

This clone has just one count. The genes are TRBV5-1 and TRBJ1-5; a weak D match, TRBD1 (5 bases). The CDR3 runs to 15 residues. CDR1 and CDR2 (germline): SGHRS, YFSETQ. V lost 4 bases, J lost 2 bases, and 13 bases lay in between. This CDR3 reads CASSPATGGNQPQHF. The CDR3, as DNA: TGCGCCAGCAGCCCCGCAACGGGGGGCAATCAGCCCCAGCATTTT.

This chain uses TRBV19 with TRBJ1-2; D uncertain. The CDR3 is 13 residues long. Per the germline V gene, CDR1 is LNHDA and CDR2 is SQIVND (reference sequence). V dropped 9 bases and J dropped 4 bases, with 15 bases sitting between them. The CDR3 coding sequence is TGTGCCAGCCAAAAGGCGGGCCTCTATGGCTACACCTTC. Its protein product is CASQKAGLYGYTF. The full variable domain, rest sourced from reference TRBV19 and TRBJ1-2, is DGGITQSPKYLFRKEGQNVTLSCEQNLNHDAMYWYRQDPGQGLRLIYYSQIVNDFQKGDIAEGYSVSREKKESFPLTVTSAQKNPTAFYLCASQKAGLYGYTFGSGTRLTVV.

The CDR3 DNA follows: TGTGCCATTCAGGGGGTAGGAGGCTACACCTTC. Protein product: CAIQGVGGYTF. This chain joins TRBV19 and TRBJ1-2; the match to TRBD1 covers 7 bases. The CDR3 covers 11 residues. With V trimmed by 10 bases and J by 8 bases, 7 bases remained unmatched. CDR1 and CDR2 from the germline V gene are LNHDA and SQIVND (reference sequence).

CDR3 nucleotide sequence: TGTGCCAGTAGTATACAGGGCGGGACCACTGAAGCTTTCTTT. It specifies CASSIQGGTTEAFF. V and J are TRBV19 and TRBJ1-1; TRBD1 is a possible D gene (5 bases). Germline V CDR1 and CDR2: LNHDA, SQIVND (reference sequence). The CDR3 sequence is 14 residues long. Trimming left V 2 bases short and J 4 bases short, with 11 bases between. The variable domain in full, with the rest retrieved from reference TRBV19 and TRBJ1-1, is DGGITQSPKYLFRKEGQNVTLSCEQNLNHDAMYWYRQDPGQGLRLIYYSQIVNDFQKGDIAEGYSVSREKKESFPLTVTSAQKNPTAFYLCASSIQGGTTEAFFGQGTRLTVV.

The CDR3 nucleotides are TGTGCCAGTAGTATGACACTAGCGGGGGTCTACGAGCAGTACTTC. Translating it yields CASSMTLAGVYEQYF. This chain joins TRBV19 and TRBJ2-7; 11 bases are shared with TRBD2. The CDR3 spans 15 residues. CDR1 and CDR2 from the germline V gene are LNHDA and SQIVND (reference sequence). V gave up 3 bases and J gave up 3 bases; unmatched junction bases: 4. The full variable domain, its missing parts supplied by reference TRBV19 and TRBJ2-7, is DGGITQSPKYLFRKEGQNVTLSCEQNLNHDAMYWYRQDPGQGLRLIYYSQIVNDFQKGDIAEGYSVSREKKESFPLTVTSAQKNPTAFYLCASSMTLAGVYEQYFGPGTRLTVT.

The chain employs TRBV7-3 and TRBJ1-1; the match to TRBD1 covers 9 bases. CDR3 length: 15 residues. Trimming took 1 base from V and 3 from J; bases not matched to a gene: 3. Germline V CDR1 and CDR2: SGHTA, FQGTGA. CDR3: CASSLMTGGDTEAFF. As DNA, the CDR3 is TGTGCCAGCAGCTTAATGACAGGGGGGGACACTGAAGCTTTCTTT. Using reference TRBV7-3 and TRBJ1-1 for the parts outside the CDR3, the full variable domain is GAGVSQTPSNKVTEKGKYVELRCDPISGHTALYWYRQSLGQGPEFLIYFQGTGAADDSGLPNDRFFAVRPEGSVSTLKIQRTERGDSAVYLCASSLMTGGDTEAFFGQGTRLTVV.

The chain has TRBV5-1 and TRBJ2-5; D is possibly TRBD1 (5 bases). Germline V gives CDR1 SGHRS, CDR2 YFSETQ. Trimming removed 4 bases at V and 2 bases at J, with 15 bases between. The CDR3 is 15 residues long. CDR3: CASSPQGIGQETQYF. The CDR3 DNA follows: TGCGCCAGCAGCCCCCAGGGAATTGGGCAAGAGACCCAGTACTTC.